The clone carrying this TCR beta chain is medium-sized by share. Samples were taken at baseline and on day 1 of cycles 4 and 7. This sample was taken from a study of OX40 agonist ivuxolimab in advanced cancers. CDR3 length: 11 amino acids. The trim removed 7 bases at V and 14 bases at J, leaving 9 bases unmatched. Looked up from germline, CDR1 is SGHRS and CDR2 is YFSETQ. Produced via immunoSEQ multiplex PCR; TCRdb's table is partial and in-frame only. The sample records about 35,000 clones, under 85% being singletons. This TCR was recovered from an adult with an advanced solid tumor such as melanoma, head and neck, liver or kidney cancer. Specimen: CD4+ or CD8+ T cells sorted from blood, collected in a trial of the OX40 agonist ivuxolimab. This chain connects TRBV5-1 to TRBJ2-1, with TRBD2 identical over 7 bases. The CDR3 nucleotides read TGCGCCAGCGCGTCCGGGGGGAAGAAGTTCTTC. It translates to CASASGGKKFF.